Presented here are 9 T cell receptor beta chains from one specimen sequenced in a study of Graves' ophthalmopathy and Graves' hyperthyroidism. TCR beta CDR3 regions were amplified from RNA transcripts. First-round RT-PCR with HTBI primers preceded a second-round multiplex PCR. Via MiXCR, TCRdb re-called the multiplex PCR reads, giving one row per CDR3 protein. The sample has 600,000 to 650,000 distinct CDR3 sequences; about 20% are singletons. Material: peripheral blood. The source is a woman in her late teens or twenties with stable Graves' hyperthyroidism. Some clones in this sample may be carry-over from other donors' samples.

The count of this clonotype is one. As the CDR3 is not closed by the conserved phenylalanine or tryptophan, this likely results from a read error. The DNA is left out, because the CDR3 cannot be placed on it with certainty; the CDR3 is given as TCRdb lists it. The chain uses TRBV30 and TRBJ1-2; TRBD1 is the table's D call, not checked against the DNA. Germline CDR1 and CDR2: GTSNPN and SVGIG (reference sequence). The CDR3 numbers 11 amino acids, ends counted. The CDR3 spells CAWRVPGAYTV.

This clonotype has at least ten counts. V and J are TRBV28 and TRBJ2-7; TRBD1 aligns across 11 bases. Germline V gives CDR1 MDHEN, CDR2 SYDVKM. Trimming at V came to 5 bases and at J to 4 bases, leaving 4 bases not matched to a gene. The CDR3 runs to 14 residues. CDR3 loop: CASSTGTGGYEQYF. The CDR3 nucleotides are TGTGCCAGCAGTACCGGGACAGGGGGGTACGAGCAGTACTTC.

This clonotype was observed at least ten times. The chain joins TRBV24-1 to TRBJ2-7; D is perhaps TRBD1 (6 bases). Germline CDR1 KGHDR, CDR2 SFDVKD. This CDR3 has 15 residues. Trimming left V 5 bases short and J 2 bases short, with 15 bases between. CDR3 in amino acids: CATSGGLESAYEQYF. The CDR3, as DNA: TGTGCCACCAGTGGGGGGCTCGAGTCGGCCTACGAGCAGTACTTC.

This sequence joins TRBV4-1 and TRBJ2-7; D is possibly TRBD2 (5 bases). This CDR3 spans 17 amino acids. The ends were cut back, 0 bases at V and 2 bases at J, with 17 bases in the middle. Germline V gene lookup returns CDR1 MGHRA and CDR2 YSYEKL. DNA for the CDR3: TGCGCCAGCAGCCAAGATCCGGGGTCTGTGGTGCCCTACGAGCAGTACTTC. It translates to CASSQDPGSVVPYEQYF.

This clonotype was picked up many times. J is TRBJ1-6 and V is TRBV12-3 or TRBV12-4, with D unclear. CDR3 length equals 14 residues. V was clipped by 2 bases and J by 9 bases, with 11 bases between them. The DNA of the CDR3 is TGTGCCAGCAGTTTACGGGGAGGAGGTTCACCCCTCCACTTT. As protein: CASSLRGGGSPLHF.

This clonotype appeared many times. J is TRBJ2-7 and V is TRBV19; D possibly corresponds to TRBD2 (6 bases). The V end was cut by 1 base, the J end by 3 bases, with 10 bases between. Germline lookup yields CDR1 LNHDA and CDR2 SQIVND (reference sequence). The CDR3 has 14 residues. CDR3 loop: CASSIVADLYEQYF. In DNA, the CDR3 is TGTGCCAGTAGTATAGTAGCGGACCTCTACGAGCAGTACTTC.

This clonotype was seen a single time. The rearrangement joins TRBV6-1 to TRBJ1-3; 7 bases map to TRBD1. The V gene's germline CDR1 is MNHNS and CDR2 SASEGT. The ends lost 2 bases at V and 3 bases at J; junction bases unmatched: 7. The CDR3 spans 16 residues. The CDR3 sequence: CASSEKEGAGGNTIYF. The CDR3 DNA is TGTGCCAGCAGTGAAAAGGAGGGGGCCGGTGGAAACACCATATATTTT.

This clonotype was seen repeatedly, ten times or more. The chain joins TRBV6-5 to TRBJ2-7; D gene ambiguous. This CDR3 comprises 13 residues. Germline CDR1 is MNHEY and CDR2 is SVGAGI. Trimming cost V 7 bases and J 6 bases, with 16 bases left between them. The CDR3 DNA reads as TGTGCCAGCACCTCCGGATTGGTCGGCGAGCAGTACTTC. This gives the protein CASTSGLVGEQYF.

The chain links TRBV28 to TRBJ2-7; TRBD1 is a possible D gene (5 bases). The germline V and J ends were trimmed by 5 bases and 3 bases, with 14 bases remaining between them. The germline V gene has CDR1 MDHEN and CDR2 SYDVKM. There are 14 residues in the CDR3. In DNA form, the CDR3 reads TGTGCCAGCAGTCCCCAGGGAACGGGCTACGAGCAGTACTTC. It codes for CASSPQGTGYEQYF.